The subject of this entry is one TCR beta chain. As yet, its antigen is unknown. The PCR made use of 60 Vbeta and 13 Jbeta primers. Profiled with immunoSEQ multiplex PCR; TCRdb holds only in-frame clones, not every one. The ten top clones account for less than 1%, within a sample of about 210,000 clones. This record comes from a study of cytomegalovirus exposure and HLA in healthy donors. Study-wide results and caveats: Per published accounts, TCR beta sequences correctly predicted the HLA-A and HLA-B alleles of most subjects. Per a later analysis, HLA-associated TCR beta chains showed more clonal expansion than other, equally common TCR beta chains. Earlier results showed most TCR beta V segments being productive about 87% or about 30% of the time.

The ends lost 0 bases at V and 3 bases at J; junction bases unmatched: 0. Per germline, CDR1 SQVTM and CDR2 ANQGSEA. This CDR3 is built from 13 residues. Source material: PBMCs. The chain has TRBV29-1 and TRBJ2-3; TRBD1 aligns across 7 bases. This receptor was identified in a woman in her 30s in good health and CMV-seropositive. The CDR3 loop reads CSVEEQGTDTQYF. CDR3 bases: TGCAGCGTTGAAGAACAGGGGACAGATACGCAGTATTTT.